This TCR beta chain comes out of a study of blood T cells in healthy people across ages. Study findings and constraints: The study could not conclusively compare naive and antigen-experienced cells, given its unsorted PBMCs.

This clonotype was counted at least ten times. Its target is unknown. At one end, the junction sequence differs from germline, possibly due to a read error. The CDR3 totals 12 residues. CDR1 is SGHRS, CDR2 YFSETQ, per germline. The use of a sample-barcoded 5' primer and a J-beta primer mix characterized a second PCR of 7 to 11 cycles. Each of the cDNA molecules was tagged by a template-switch adaptor with 12 random nucleotides. TCRdb re-derived calls from the 5' RACE reads in MiXCR, one entry per CDR3 protein. This table holds 790,000 or so distinct CDR3 sequences, just over 55% found once. The sequence was collected from a man aged 35-49 years in good health. What was sequenced was blood. The chain uses TRBV5-1 and TRBJ2-1; D gene uncertain. The CDR3 here is CASSRSYNEQFF. CDR3 nucleotides: TGTGCCAGCAGTCGCTCCTACAATGAGCAGTTCTTC.